This T cell receptor beta chain came from a study of blood T cell repertoires in COVID-19. Whole-study context: PBMCs, B-cell-depleted T cells, or T cells were the source of the cDNA or gDNA that made up the material.

In the source study's methods: Amplification of reference gene primers was used by the study to estimate nucleated cell counts. Profiling relied on immunoSEQ multiplex PCR, and the TCRdb table lists in-frame clones only, not all of them. Clone size and V and J calls were adopted from that table, with D and trimming inferred from the DNA. The sample carries 110,000 to 150,000 clones, over 70% recorded once. This CDR3 has 16 amino acids. Germline lookup yields CDR1 MDHEN and CDR2 SYDVKM. V dropped 7 bases and J dropped 6 bases, with 23 bases sitting between them. The source is a man in his fifties with active or convalescent COVID-19. The rearrangement uses TRBV28 and TRBJ2-3, with D tentatively TRBD1 (6 bases). Material: peripheral blood. The CDR3 sequence: CASTETADRMADTQYF. In nucleotides, the CDR3 is TGTGCCAGCACCGAAACCGCGGACAGAATGGCCGATACGCAGTATTTT. The full variable domain, its missing parts supplied by reference TRBV28 and TRBJ2-3, is DVKVTQSSRYLVKRTGEKVFLECVQDMDHENMFWYRQDPGLGLRLIYFSYDVKMKEKGDIPEGYSVSREKKERFSLILESASTNQTSMYLCASTETADRMADTQYFGPGTRLTVL.